This is a list of T cell receptor beta chains from one sample in a study of cytomegalovirus exposure and HLA in healthy donors. Measured with immunoSEQ multiplex PCR; TCRdb has only the in-frame clones, and not every one. Here the sample spans around 69,000 clones, nearly 96% being singletons. Input material: PBMCs. These receptors were collected from a woman aged 18-30 years in good health and CMV-seropositive. Both conserved end residues are part of each CDR3. The D gene is left open where the match is weak. Expanded clones are given a class, and other clones once, few, many or no size at all.

abundance | j_gene | d_gene | v_gene | CDR3nt | CDR3aa
. | TRBJ1-2 | TRBD1 | TRBV28 | TGTGCCAGCACACAAGGACAGGGGGGGTATGGCTACACCTTC | CASTQGQGGYGYTF
. | TRBJ2-1 | TRBD1 | TRBV6-5 | TGTGCCAGCAGTACGACAGGGGTCGGATACAATGAGCAGTTCTTC | CASSTTGVGYNEQFF
. | TRBJ2-5 | TRBD1 | TRBV7-2 | TGTGCCAGCAGCTCTAACAGGGGATCGAAGACCCAGTACTTC | CASSSNRGSKTQYF
. | TRBJ2-7 | . | TRBV30 | TGTGCCTGGAGTCAGTCCTACGAGCAGTACTTC | CAWSQSYEQYF
. | TRBJ2-5 | TRBD2 | TRBV5-4 | TGTGCCAGCAGCTTCGAATCTAGCGGAGAGACCCAGTACTTC | CASSFESSGETQYF
once | TRBJ2-7 | . | TRBV6-1 | TGTGCCAGCAGTGCCAGATCGACACCGGGGATCTACGAGCAGTACTTC | CASSARSTPGIYEQYF
. | TRBJ1-1 | . | TRBV28 | TGTGCCAGCAGTTTATGGGCAGGGAAACACACTGAAGCTTTCTTT | CASSLWAGKHTEAFF
. | TRBJ1-1 | . | TRBV6-5 | TGTGCCAGCAGCCTTCAGGGGTTTGGGACTGAAGCTTTCTTT | CASSLQGFGTEAFF
. | TRBJ2-1 | TRBD2 | TRBV6-6 | TGTGCCAGCAGTTACTCTGGACTAGCGGCCAATGAGCAGTTCTTC | CASSYSGLAANEQFF
once | TRBJ2-7 | . | TRBV19 | TGTGCCAGTAGTATAGATCTTGGGAGAGAGCAGTACTTC | CASSIDLGREQYF
. | TRBJ2-5 | TRBD1 | TRBV28 | TGTGCCAGCAGGTCCGGGACAGGGTGGTTAGAGACCCAGTACTTC | CASRSGTGWLETQYF
. | TRBJ2-1 | . | TRBV29-1 | TGCAGCGGTTCATACAATGAGCAGTTCTTC | CSGSYNEQFF
. | TRBJ2-5 | TRBD2 | TRBV9 | TGTGCCAGCAGCCCCCAAGCGGGAGTTGGGGAGACCCAGTACTTC | CASSPQAGVGETQYF
. | TRBJ1-2 | TRBD1 | TRBV4-1 | TGCGCCAGCAGCCAACCCCTCAGGGGGCGGGACTATGGCTACACCTTC | CASSQPLRGRDYGYTF
. | TRBJ1-2 | TRBD1 | TRBV9 | TGTGCCAGCAGTTTGACAGGGGGCGATGGCTACACCTTC | CASSLTGGDGYTF
. | TRBJ1-2 | . | TRBV6-5 | TGTGCCAGCAGACCAGGGGATAAGGCTTCGGATGGCTACACCTTC | CASRPGDKASDGYTF
. | TRBJ1-4 | . | TRBV5-6 | TGTGCCAGCAGCTTGGGTCCAGGGGTGGGTGAAAAACTGTTTTTT | CASSLGPGVGEKLFF
once | TRBJ2-5 | . | TRBV5-1 | TGCGCCAGCAGCTCACAGGTGGGGGAGACCCAGTACTTC | CASSSQVGETQYF
. | TRBJ2-3 | TRBD2 | TRBV5-4 | TGTGCCAGCAGCTTGGTGAGACTAGCGGGACCAGATACGCAGTATTTT | CASSLVRLAGPDTQYF
. | TRBJ2-5 | . | TRBV28 | TGTGCCAGCTCCAGGTCCGAGACCCAGTACTTC | CASSRSETQYF
. | TRBJ2-7 | . | TRBV6-1 | TGTGCCAGCAGTGAATCGGAGACTAGAGCCTACGAGCAGTACTTC | CASSESETRAYEQYF
. | TRBJ2-3 | . | TRBV7-2 | TGTGCCAGCAGCTTAGCGGGAGCTGGCACAGATACGCAGTATTTT | CASSLAGAGTDTQYF
. | TRBJ2-2 | . | TRBV28 | TGTGCCAGCAGTTTACTGGGGCAGGACACCGGGGAGCTGTTTTTT | CASSLLGQDTGELFF
. | TRBJ2-1 | TRBD1 | TRBV10-3 | TGTGCCATCAGTGAAATCGGGACAGGGATCGGGAGCGATGAGCAGTTCTTC | CAISEIGTGIGSDEQFF
. | TRBJ2-1 | . | TRBV5-4 | TGTGCCAGCACCCTCGGTGTTAGCGGCTCCTACAATGAGCAGTTCTTC | CASTLGVSGSYNEQFF
. | TRBJ1-2 | . | TRBV11-2 | TGTGCCAGCAGCTTAGTTAGGCAGGGCTATGGCTACACCTTC | CASSLVRQGYGYTF
. | TRBJ1-1 | . | TRBV6-5 | TGTGCCAGCCGGACAGTGAACACTGAAGCTTTCTTT | CASRTVNTEAFF
. | TRBJ2-5 | TRBD1 | TRBV7-9 | TGTGCCAGCACCGAAACAGGGGTAGAGACCCAGTACTTC | CASTETGVETQYF
. | TRBJ2-1 | TRBD1 | TRBV7-2 | TGTGCCAGCAGCTCGGGACAGGTGAATGAGCAGTTCTTC | CASSSGQVNEQFF
. | TRBJ2-3 | TRBD1 | TRBV28 | TGTGCCAGCAGTCTTCCGGGACAGGGCACAGATACGCAGTATTTT | CASSLPGQGTDTQYF
. | TRBJ2-7 | TRBD2 | TRBV5-1 | TGCGCCAGCAGCTTGTGGGAGGGCCCCTACGAGCAGTACTTC | CASSLWEGPYEQYF
. | TRBJ2-5 | TRBD2 | TRBV4-2 | TGTGCCAGCAGCCTCCTTGGGCGGGAGAGGGGCGAGACCCAGTACTTC | CASSLLGRERGETQYF
. | TRBJ2-1 | TRBD2 | TRBV4-1 | TGCGCCAGCAGCCAGACTAGCGGGAGTTACAATGAGCAGTTCTTC | CASSQTSGSYNEQFF
. | TRBJ1-2 | . | TRBV5-5 | TGTGCCAGCAGCTTGGAGGTGGGGGAGGGTGGCTACACCTTC | CASSLEVGEGGYTF
. | TRBJ2-1 | TRBD2 | TRBV27 | TGTGCCACCGCTAGGCTAGCGGGAGTATATGAGCAGTTCTTC | CATARLAGVYEQFF
. | TRBJ2-1 | TRBD2 | TRBV4-3 | TGCGCCAGCAGCCAAACGACTAGCGGGAGCCCCAATGAGCAGTTCTTC | CASSQTTSGSPNEQFF
. | TRBJ2-1 | TRBD1 | TRBV27 | TGTGCCAGCACCCAGGGACAGGGGAGGGGCAATGAGCAGTTCTTC | CASTQGQGRGNEQFF
. | TRBJ2-3 | TRBD2 | TRBV4-3 | TGCGCCAGCAGCCAGACTAGCGGAGCGTACACAGATACGCAGTATTTT | CASSQTSGAYTDTQYF
. | TRBJ2-3 | TRBD2 | TRBV6-6 | TGTGCCAGCAGACAGCCTAGCGGGAGAACGGGAGATACGCAGTATTTT | CASRQPSGRTGDTQYF
. | TRBJ1-5 | . | TRBV7-9 | TGTGCCAGCAGCTTCTCGGGGGGGGGTCAGCCCCAGCATTTT | CASSFSGGGQPQHF
once | TRBJ1-4 | . | TRBV28 | TGTGCCAGCAGTTCCTACCCAGCGGGGAATGAAAAACTGTTTTTT | CASSSYPAGNEKLFF
. | TRBJ1-5 | . | TRBV10-1 | TGCGCCAGCCTAAGGGGGGGAGCCAATTATAGCAATCAGCCCCAGCATTTT | CASLRGGANYSNQPQHF
. | TRBJ1-6 | . | TRBV6-5 | TGTGCCAGCAGTTCCAGGGTCAATTCACCCCTCCACTTT | CASSSRVNSPLHF
. | TRBJ1-1 | . | TRBV27 | TGTGCCAGCAGTTTTGGGGGCGGTGAAGCTTTCTTT | CASSFGGGEAFF
. | TRBJ1-1 | . | TRBV27 | TGTGCCAGCAGTTATTGGCTGAACACTGAAGCTTTCTTT | CASSYWLNTEAFF
. | TRBJ2-5 | . | TRBV11-2 | TGTGCCAGCAGCCCCGGGGTACAAGAGACCCAGTACTTC | CASSPGVQETQYF
. | TRBJ2-3 | . | TRBV19 | TGTGCCAGTAGTACATACCGGGAGACAGATACGCAGTATTTT | CASSTYRETDTQYF
. | TRBJ2-2 | TRBD1 | TRBV12-5 | TGTGCTAGTGGTCTCGAGGGGGCTAGCGGGGAGCTGTTTTTT | CASGLEGASGELFF
. | TRBJ2-3 | . | TRBV25-1 | TGTGCCAGCAGTGTCTGGGCTGGCACAGATACGCAGTATTTT | CASSVWAGTDTQYF
. | TRBJ1-2 | TRBD1 | TRBV27 | TGTGCCAGCACACCGGGACAGGGCCTGGGGGGCTACACCTTC | CASTPGQGLGGYTF
. | TRBJ1-3 | . | TRBV4-1 | TGCGCCAGCAGCCAAGTTGGACTGACCTCTGGAAACACCATATATTTT | CASSQVGLTSGNTIYF
. | TRBJ2-3 | TRBD2 | TRBV18 | TGTGCCAGCTCACCATGGGCGGGAGAGACAGATACGCAGTATTTT | CASSPWAGETDTQYF
once | TRBJ1-5 | . | TRBV18 | TGTGCCAGCTCACCACCTGGGCCAAAGAATCAGCCCCAGCATTTT | CASSPPGPKNQPQHF
. | TRBJ1-3 | TRBD1 | TRBV18 | TGTGCCAGCTCACCGCTAAGGGCAGGGGGCGAAGGAAACACCATATATTTT | CASSPLRAGGEGNTIYF
. | TRBJ2-7 | . | TRBV9 | TGTGCCAGCAGCGCTGATGGGCTAGAAGGGGACGAGCAGTACTTC | CASSADGLEGDEQYF
. | TRBJ1-1 | TRBD1 | TRBV7-2 | TGTGCCAGCAGCGGAAACAGGGGTAGCACTGAAGCTTTCTTT | CASSGNRGSTEAFF
. | TRBJ2-7 | . | TRBV5-6 | TGTGCCAGCAGCCGGATCGGGTCTAGCGCTTCCTACGAGCAGTACTTC | CASSRIGSSASYEQYF
. | TRBJ2-5 | TRBD2 | TRBV7-6 | TGTGCCAGCAGCTACTCTAGCGGGAGCCCAGAGACCCAGTACTTC | CASSYSSGSPETQYF
once | TRBJ2-7 | . | TRBV10-2 | TGCGCCAGCAGTGATATTTCCTACGAGCAGTACTTC | CASSDISYEQYF